This passage covers 12 T cell receptor beta chains from one sample sequenced in a study of T-cell memory formation after mild COVID-19. Each CDR3 protein is one row after TCRdb ran MiXCR on the 5' RACE reads. The sample holds hundreds of thousands of distinct CDR3 sequences, about 15% seen once. Sequencing was carried out using PBMCs or a T cell subset sorted from them (not recorded which). These receptors all stem from a man aged 18 to 30 who had mild COVID-19 (a few samples of this study predate the infection). Cell type and time point are not known.

The chain recombines TRBV7-3 with TRBJ1-1; weak D call: TRBD1 (6 bases). The CDR3 has 14 residues. Germline assignment: CDR1 SGHTA and CDR2 FQGTGA. V was clipped by 5 bases and J by 4 bases, with 14 bases between them. CDR3 loop: CASSAGGGVTEAFF. The DNA for the CDR3 is TGTGCCAGCAGCGCCGGAGGGGGAGTCACTGAAGCTTTCTTT. Full variable domain (missing parts from reference TRBV7-3 and TRBJ1-1): GAGVSQTPSNKVTEKGKYVELRCDPISGHTALYWYRQSLGQGPEFLIYFQGTGAADDSGLPNDRFFAVRPEGSVSTLKIQRTERGDSAVYLCASSAGGGVTEAFFGQGTRLTVV.

The chain joins TRBV18 to TRBJ1-1, with 7 bases aligning to TRBD1. J lost 5 bases, V lost 2 bases, and 2 bases had no gene match. The CDR3 runs 13 residues. Germline assignment: CDR1 KGHSH and CDR2 LQKENI. CDR3 in DNA: TGTGCCAGCTCACCAACAGGGGAGACTGAAGCTTTCTTT. Residues: CASSPTGETEAFF.

In the case of this clonotype: An end of the junction differs from the germline gene, which may be a read error. The chain carries TRBV25-1 and TRBJ2-6; D tentatively fits TRBD1 or TRBD2 (5 bases each). Germline lookup yields CDR1 MGHDK and CDR2 SYGVNS. There are 16 residues in the CDR3. The CDR3 reads CASSEWPEAGANVLTF. DNA for the CDR3: TGTGCCAGCAGTGAATGGCCGGAGGCTGGGGCCAACGTCCTTACTTTC.

Of note for this clonotype: A junction end diverges from the germline sequence, so it may reflect a read error. The CDR3 DNA reads TGCAGCGTGGAAGGACAGGACACCGGGGAGCTGTTTTTT. It is translated as CSVEGQDTGELFF. The V and J genes are TRBV29-1 and TRBJ2-2; 7 positions agree with TRBD1. The CDR3 loop spans 13 amino acids. Looked up from germline, CDR1 is SQVTM and CDR2 is ANQGSEA.

This clonotype was recorded many times. This chain joins TRBV7-9 and TRBJ1-2; 7 bases line up with TRBD1. The V and J ends lost 4 bases and 3 bases, in that order; junction bases with no gene match: 11. The CDR3 covers 16 residues. CDR1 is SEHNR and CDR2 is FQNEAQ in the germline V gene (reference sequence). The CDR3 DNA reads TGTGCCAGCAGCTCCAAACCGGACAGGTCAGACTATGGCTACACCTTC. It yields the protein CASSSKPDRSDYGYTF. Filled out from reference TRBV7-9 and TRBJ1-2, the complete variable domain reads DTGVSQNPRHKITKRGQNVTFRCDPISEHNRLYWYRQTLGQGPEFLTYFQNEAQLEKSRLLSDRFSAERPKGSFSTLEIQRTEQGDSAMYLCASSSKPDRSDYGYTFGSGTRLTVV.

This chain connects TRBV12-3 or TRBV12-4 to TRBJ2-1; 8 positions match TRBD2. The V and J ends lost 6 bases and 6 bases, in that order; junction bases with no gene match: 13. This CDR3 is 16 amino acids long. DNA of the CDR3: TGTGCCAGCAGCTCATATGCCGGGGGGGGCCGCAATGAGCAGTTCTTC. Amino acid sequence: CASSSYAGGGRNEQFF.

This clonotype was counted between two and nine times. V and J are TRBV12-3 or TRBV12-4 and TRBJ1-3; no reliable D call. The germline V and J ends were trimmed by 2 bases and 4 bases, with 9 bases remaining between them. CDR3 size: 14 residues. As DNA, the CDR3 is TGTGCCAGCAGTTTAAACAGCCACGGAAACACCATATATTTT. Protein product: CASSLNSHGNTIYF.

This clonotype was seen a few times. J is TRBJ2-1 and V is TRBV7-3, with TRBD1 matching over 7 bases. With 4 bases clipped from V and 1 base from J, the junction kept 1 base outside the gene matches. The CDR3 has 14 amino acids. CDR1 is SGHTA and CDR2 is FQGTGA in the germline V gene. The CDR3 protein is CASSSGQSYNEQFF. In nucleotides, the CDR3 is TGTGCCAGCAGCTCGGGACAGTCCTACAATGAGCAGTTCTTC.

This clonotype has more than one count but fewer than ten. V usage is TRBV6-2 or TRBV6-3 and J usage is TRBJ2-3; 9 nucleotides agree with TRBD2. V lost 7 bases and J lost 0; bases outside the gene matches: 5. Germline CDR1 MNHEY, CDR2 SVGEGT. This CDR3 is 15 amino acids long. CDR3 in amino acids: CASNLAGASTDTQYF. The CDR3 DNA sequence: TGTGCCAGCAACTTAGCGGGGGCAAGCACAGATACGCAGTATTTT.

This clonotype showed up many times. This rearrangement joins TRBV6-4 to TRBJ2-3, with TRBD2 matching 10 bases. The J segment lost 1 base and the V segment lost 4 bases, leaving 2 bases of the junction unmatched. CDR1 and CDR2 (germline): MRHNA, SNTAGT. The CDR3 totals 15 residues. The chain's CDR3 is CASSATSGGTDTQYF. The CDR3 DNA is TGTGCCAGCAGTGCAACTAGCGGGGGCACAGATACGCAGTATTTT.

This chain joins TRBV6-5 and TRBJ1-2, with D unclear. The length of the CDR3 is 14 residues. V lost 0 bases, J lost 2 bases, and 7 bases lay in between. Germline V gene data show CDR1 as MNHEY and CDR2 as SVGAGI. In nucleotides, the CDR3 is TGTGCCAGCAGTTACTCGTCCAAAAACTATGGCTACACCTTC. Amino acids: CASSYSSKNYGYTF.

This clonotype was seen only a few times. The chain is built from TRBV29-1 and TRBJ2-3; D is ambiguous. In germline, CDR1 is SQVTM, CDR2 ANQGSEA. CDR3 length equals 14 residues. The V end lost 0 bases, the J end lost 4 bases, and 11 bases lay between the germline ends. CDR3 nucleotides: TGCAGCGTTGAAGATCCCCGCGCGTCAGATACGCAGTATTTT. It yields the protein CSVEDPRASDTQYF.